This TCR beta chain was obtained from a study of a mutant IDH1 vaccine in newly diagnosed glioma. This CDR3 has 15 residues. Germline V CDR1 and CDR2: SGHTA, FQGNSA. V lost 1 base to trimming and J lost 1 base, with 10 bases between them. Assay: immunoSEQ multiplex PCR; the TCRdb copy retains only in-frame clones and omits some. Of about 72,000 clones listed, over 75% are singletons. In the case of this clone: Its target is not known.

Time point indicated: week 23, last vaccination. What each vaccine dose contained was 300 ug of mutant IDH1 20-mer peptide, accompanied by topical imiquimod. The chain joins TRBV7-2 to TRBJ2-5; a possible D gene is TRBD1 (5 bases). This receptor was taken from a man between 18 and 29 years old with glioma. Sequencing used PBMCs, obtained from a glioma patient whose treatment included an IDH1 peptide vaccine. The CDR3 reads CASSLGGLTQETQYF. As DNA, the CDR3 is TGTGCCAGCAGCTTAGGGGGCCTCACCCAAGAGACCCAGTACTTC. Variable domain in full (rest from reference TRBV7-2 and TRBJ2-5): GAGVSQSPSNKVTEKGKDVELRCDPISGHTALYWYRQSLGQGLEFLIYFQGNSAPDKSGLPSDRFSAERTGGSVSTLTIQRTQQEDSAVYLCASSLGGLTQETQYFGPGTRLLVL.